A selection of T cell receptor beta chains follows, all from one sample in a study of identical twins. Each CDR3 protein gets one entry after TCRdb re-called the 5' RACE reads with MiXCR. The sample includes hundreds of thousands of distinct CDR3 sequences, 18% seen only once; the top ten take under 15%. This sample was shared with a second study, whose subject was T cells expressing NK-cell markers.

Sequencing input: PBMCs. The receptor set was obtained from a woman under 30 in good health. Both conserved end residues are part of each CDR3. D genes are given only for firm matches. A row's size may be missing; if present it is once, few, many or a size class.

CDR3 length: 14; clone size: .; D gene: TRBD1; J gene: TRBJ1-2; V gene: TRBV12-3/TRBV12-4; CDR3 protein: CASSSRDRDYGYTF; CDR3 DNA: TGTGCCAGCAGTTCCCGGGACAGGGACTATGGCTACACCTTC
CDR3 length: 13; clone size: .; D gene: .; J gene: TRBJ2-1; V gene: TRBV4-1; CDR3 protein: CASSQDLEAEQFF; CDR3 DNA: TGCGCCAGCAGCCAAGACCTAGAAGCGGAGCAGTTCTTC
CDR3 length: 16; clone size: few; D gene: .; J gene: TRBJ2-1; V gene: TRBV20-1; CDR3 protein: CSAREKRRGSYNEQFF; CDR3 DNA: TGCAGTGCCAGGGAAAAAAGAAGGGGGTCCTACAATGAGCAGTTCTTC
CDR3 length: 15; clone size: .; D gene: TRBD1; J gene: TRBJ1-2; V gene: TRBV12-5; CDR3 protein: CASGSTGTGDYGYTF; CDR3 DNA: TGTGCTAGTGGTTCCACCGGGACAGGGGACTATGGCTACACCTTC
CDR3 length: 10; clone size: few; D gene: .; J gene: TRBJ1-2; V gene: TRBV29-1; CDR3 protein: CSAELYGYTF; CDR3 DNA: TGCAGCGCCGAGCTGTATGGCTACACCTTC
CDR3 length: 13; clone size: .; D gene: .; J gene: TRBJ1-2; V gene: TRBV6-5; CDR3 protein: CASSYSTAYGYTF; CDR3 DNA: TGTGCCAGCAGTTACTCAACGGCGTATGGCTACACCTTC
CDR3 length: 14; clone size: .; D gene: .; J gene: TRBJ1-4; V gene: TRBV4-3; CDR3 protein: CASSQDYNYGKLFF; CDR3 DNA: TGCGCCAGCAGCCAGGACTATAATTACGGTAAACTGTTTTTT
CDR3 length: 13; clone size: .; D gene: .; J gene: TRBJ2-3; V gene: TRBV7-2; CDR3 protein: CASRSGGLHTQYF; CDR3 DNA: TGTGCCAGCAGGTCTGGGGGGCTCCATACGCAGTATTTT
CDR3 length: 14; clone size: few; D gene: .; J gene: TRBJ2-3; V gene: TRBV5-1; CDR3 protein: CASQRGGSTDTQYF; CDR3 DNA: TGCGCCAGCCAGAGAGGGGGGAGCACAGATACGCAGTATTTT
CDR3 length: 14; clone size: many; D gene: TRBD2; J gene: TRBJ2-2; V gene: TRBV12-3/TRBV12-4; CDR3 protein: CASGSSGHTGELFF; CDR3 DNA: TGTGCCAGCGGGAGTAGCGGGCACACCGGGGAGCTGTTTTTT
CDR3 length: 17; clone size: .; D gene: .; J gene: TRBJ2-5; V gene: TRBV15; CDR3 protein: CATSRDMWGPPQETQYF; CDR3 DNA: TGTGCCACCAGCAGAGATATGTGGGGCCCTCCCCAAGAGACCCAGTACTTC
CDR3 length: 13; clone size: few; D gene: TRBD1; J gene: TRBJ2-1; V gene: TRBV20-1; CDR3 protein: CSASNRGLEEQFF; CDR3 DNA: TGCAGTGCTAGTAACAGGGGGCTGGAAGAGCAGTTCTTC
CDR3 length: 12; clone size: few; D gene: .; J gene: TRBJ1-1; V gene: TRBV10-3; CDR3 protein: CAISGIRTEAFF; CDR3 DNA: TGTGCCATCAGCGGAATAAGGACTGAAGCTTTCTTT
CDR3 length: 12; clone size: .; D gene: .; J gene: TRBJ2-5; V gene: TRBV12-3/TRBV12-4; CDR3 protein: CASSLTGHDQYF; CDR3 DNA: TGTGCCAGCAGTTTAACCGGGCATGACCAGTACTTC
CDR3 length: 15; clone size: many; D gene: .; J gene: TRBJ1-3; V gene: TRBV10-3; CDR3 protein: CAIRSSLTIGNTIYF; CDR3 DNA: TGTGCCATCAGGAGCTCCTTAACGATTGGAAACACCATATATTTT
CDR3 length: 15; clone size: few; D gene: TRBD2; J gene: TRBJ2-7; V gene: TRBV20-1; CDR3 protein: CSARAPRGLLYEQYF; CDR3 DNA: TGCAGTGCTAGAGCCCCTCGGGGACTATTGTACGAGCAGTACTTC